The 26 T cell receptor beta chains presented below share a single source sample, sequenced in a study of blood T cell repertoires in COVID-19. Sequencing was performed with immunoSEQ multiplex PCR; in TCRdb, only in-frame clones are kept and a portion is missing. Of about 90,000 clones in the sample, approximately 88% are singletons; the top ten hold around 2.8%. What was sequenced was peripheral blood. The receptors shown here come from a man over 45 with COVID-19, enrolled during active disease.

In nucleotides, the CDR3 is TGTGCCAGCAGCTTGGGGGACAGTGTTGGCTATGGCTACACCTTC. Protein sequence: CASSLGDSVGYGYTF. The rearrangement joins TRBV5-5 to TRBJ1-2; 7 nucleotides match TRBD1. The V gene's germline CDR1 is SGHKS and CDR2 YYEKEE (reference sequence). The ends lost 0 bases at V and 4 bases at J; junction bases unmatched: 6. The CDR3 covers 15 residues.

The J gene is TRBJ1-2, the V gene TRBV6-1; the D is unclear. V was clipped by 1 base and J by 6 bases, with 12 bases between them. This CDR3 is 14 amino acids long. Germline V gene data show CDR1 as MNHNS and CDR2 as SASEGT. This CDR3 is CASSEVGESDGYTF. In DNA form, the CDR3 reads TGTGCCAGCAGTGAAGTCGGGGAATCGGATGGCTACACCTTC.

This CDR3 reads CASSPDRGSWSEQYF. The CDR3 DNA follows: TGTGCCAGCTCACCTGACCGGGGTTCTTGGTCCGAGCAGTACTTC. The V call is TRBV18, the J call TRBJ2-7, with D maybe TRBD2 (5 bases). Germline V gene sequence: CDR1 KGHSH, CDR2 LQKENI. The CDR3 runs to 15 residues. Trimming left V 3 bases short and J 6 bases short, with 18 bases between.

The chain links TRBV30 to TRBJ1-6, with D perhaps matching TRBD1 (5 bases). Trimming took 0 bases from V and 9 from J, leaving 15 bases between them. Germline CDR1 reads GTSNPN; CDR2 reads SVGIG (reference sequence). The CDR3 contains 15 residues. CDR3 protein: CAWSVQEGWSSPLHF. The CDR3 DNA reads as TGTGCCTGGAGTGTACAGGAGGGGTGGAGTTCACCCCTCCACTTT.

The rearrangement uses TRBV30 and TRBJ2-5; tentative D call: TRBD1 (5 bases). V shed 0 bases and J shed 4 bases, with 15 bases lying between them. There are 15 residues in the CDR3. CDR1 and CDR2 (germline): GTSNPN, SVGIG (reference sequence). DNA for the CDR3: TGTGCCTGGAGTGTTGTGACAGCCGGCGGAGAGACCCAGTACTTC. Protein sequence: CAWSVVTAGGETQYF. The full variable domain, rest sourced from reference TRBV30 and TRBJ2-5, is SQTIHQWPATLVQPVGSPLSLECTVEGTSNPNLYWYRQAAGRGLQLLFYSVGIGQISSEVPQNLSASRPQDRQFILSSKKLLLSDSGFYLCAWSVVTAGGETQYFGPGTRLLVL.

This clone was detected once. This chain links TRBV6-5 with TRBJ1-2, with D possibly being TRBD1 (6 bases). CDR3 length: 12 amino acids. Germline CDR1 MNHEY, CDR2 SVGAGI. The ends were cut back, 7 bases at V and 7 bases at J, with 13 bases in the middle. CDR3 sequence reads: CASNRDKSGYTF. CDR3 DNA: TGTGCCAGCAACAGGGATAAGAGTGGCTACACCTTC.

The chain carries TRBV5-1 and TRBJ2-1, with 12 bases that match TRBD2. The CDR3 contains 20 residues. The V and J ends lost 4 bases and 0 bases, in that order; junction bases with no gene match: 14. Germline lookup yields CDR1 SGHRS and CDR2 YFSETQ. CDR3 sequence (DNA): TGCGCCAGCAGCAAGGTCCGTACTAGCGGGGGGCCTGCCTCCTACAATGAGCAGTTCTTC. Translating gives CASSKVRTSGGPASYNEQFF.

The gene calls are TRBV7-9 and TRBJ2-2; 9 nucleotides align to TRBD1. CDR3 length: 16 residues. Per germline, CDR1 SEHNR and CDR2 FQNEAQ (reference sequence). J gave up 4 bases and V 2 bases, and 5 bases lay outside the gene matches. CDR3: CASSLTGGRGTGELFF. Written as DNA, the CDR3 is TGTGCCAGCAGCTTAACAGGGGGCAGGGGCACCGGGGAGCTGTTTTTT.

The chain carries TRBV7-9 and TRBJ1-4; tentative D call: TRBD1 (5 bases). The CDR3 totals 17 residues. Germline-derived CDR1 and CDR2 are SEHNR and FQNEAQ (reference sequence). V was cut by 7 bases and J by 4 bases, with 22 bases left in between. This chain's CDR3 is CASTVRRLGQGNEKLFF. The DNA of the CDR3 is TGTGCCAGCACCGTCCGCCGGCTGGGGCAGGGTAATGAAAAACTGTTTTTT.

This clone appeared a few times. V gene TRBV27 combines with J gene TRBJ1-1; 8 bases fit TRBD1. V gave up 5 bases and J gave up 5 bases; unmatched junction bases: 7. This CDR3 contains 14 residues. Germline V gene data show CDR1 as MNHEY and CDR2 as SMNVEV (reference sequence). The CDR3 DNA sequence: TGTGCCAGCAGTGCGACAGGGGTAGGAACTGAAGCTTTCTTT. This encodes CASSATGVGTEAFF.

The chain has TRBV25-1 and TRBJ2-7; possibly TRBD2 for D (5 bases). CDR1 and CDR2 (germline): MGHDK, SYGVNS. Trimming pared 8 bases from V and 3 bases from J, leaving 8 bases between. The CDR3 length is 11 residues. The CDR3 bases are TGTGCCAGCTCGGGAAGCTACGAGCAGTACTTC. This gives the protein CASSGSYEQYF.

The chain has TRBV18 and TRBJ1-1; 12 nucleotides align to TRBD1. This CDR3 is 18 amino acids long. Per germline, CDR1 KGHSH and CDR2 LQKENI. J lost 1 base, V lost 1 base, and 7 bases had no gene match. CDR3 nucleotide sequence: TGTGCCAGCTCACCACTATTCGGGACAGGGGGCAAGAACACTGAAGCTTTCTTT. Amino acids: CASSPLFGTGGKNTEAFF.

CDR3 region: CASRRDGSQNTEAFF. The CDR3 DNA is TGTGCCAGTAGGCGGGACGGATCACAGAACACTGAAGCTTTCTTT. The chain links TRBV19 to TRBJ1-1; D might be TRBD1 (5 bases). CDR1 and CDR2 from the germline V gene are LNHDA and SQIVND (reference sequence). The CDR3 consists of 15 residues. Trimming removed 6 bases at V and 1 base at J, with 15 bases between.

This clone was seen just once. The chain links TRBV5-4 to TRBJ1-2; tentative D call: TRBD1 (6 bases). The CDR3 has 15 amino acids. V was trimmed by 0 bases and J by 5 bases, leaving 14 bases between them. Germline V gene data show CDR1 as SGHNT and CDR2 as YYREEE (reference sequence). Written as DNA, the CDR3 is TGTGCCAGCAGCTTGGGGGGTACAGGGAATTATGGCTACACCTTC. Its protein product is CASSLGGTGNYGYTF.

The chain has TRBV27 and TRBJ2-3, with D tentatively TRBD2 (6 bases). The CDR3 has 13 residues. V lost 7 bases and J lost 2, with 10 bases in between. Germline V gives CDR1 MNHEY, CDR2 SMNVEV (reference sequence). The DNA of the CDR3 is TGTGCCAGCACGGGACTGTACACAGATACGCAGTATTTT. Translation: CASTGLYTDTQYF.

The chain combines TRBV5-4 with TRBJ1-5; 10 bases align to TRBD1. Germline assignment: CDR1 SGHNT and CDR2 YYREEE (reference sequence). CDR3 length: 16 residues. Trimming at V came to 9 bases and at J to 6 bases, leaving 15 bases not matched to a gene. CDR3 in DNA: TGTGCCACCCAGGACCGTGACAGGGGGCGCGGTCAGCCCCAGCATTTT. Amino acids: CATQDRDRGRGQPQHF.

V and J are TRBV4-1 and TRBJ1-6; 8 nucleotides match TRBD1. Germline V lookup: CDR1 MGHRA, CDR2 YSYEKL. The J segment lost 6 bases and the V segment lost 4 bases, leaving 14 bases of the junction unmatched. The CDR3 loop spans 18 amino acids. CDR3 DNA: TGCGCCAGCAGCCCGATTTACCACAGACAGGGGAGTAATTCACCCCTCCACTTT. It is translated as CASSPIYHRQGSNSPLHF.

The chain combines TRBV4-2 with TRBJ2-1; 10 nucleotides match TRBD2. Per the germline V gene, CDR1 is LGHNA and CDR2 is YNFKEQ. V gave up 2 bases and J gave up 4 bases; unmatched junction bases: 5. This CDR3 spans 16 amino acids. The CDR3 is CASSQPSGGAYNEQFF. Here the CDR3 DNA reads TGTGCCAGCAGCCAACCCAGCGGGGGGGCATACAATGAGCAGTTCTTC.

V usage is TRBV4-3 and J usage is TRBJ1-4; 7 nucleotides agree with TRBD1. The germline V gene encodes CDR1 LGHNA and CDR2 YSLEER. The CDR3 extends over 16 amino acids. Unmatched junction bases numbered 12, after V lost 4 bases and J lost 7 bases. CDR3 DNA sequence: TGCGCCAGCAGCCCTTCGACAGGGAATTCGGGTGAAAAACTGTTTTTT. Translation: CASSPSTGNSGEKLFF.

The chain combines TRBV7-3 with TRBJ2-2, with 7 positions matching TRBD1. CDR3 size: 15 residues. Germline values: CDR1 SGHTA, CDR2 FQGTGA. J was trimmed by 0 bases and V by 10 bases; bases with no gene match: 8. The CDR3 spells CATSRGRSNTGELFF. The CDR3 DNA sequence: TGTGCCACTTCAAGGGGGCGTTCGAACACCGGGGAGCTGTTTTTT.

The CDR3 nucleotides read TGTGCCAGCAGCTTAAAACCCCGGGACAATAATGAAAAACTGTTTTTT. It codes for CASSLKPRDNNEKLFF. The rearrangement links TRBV7-9 to TRBJ1-4; D might be TRBD1 (6 bases). The CDR3 consists of 16 residues. V lost 2 bases and J lost 4, with 14 bases in between. Germline assignment: CDR1 SEHNR and CDR2 FQNEAQ (reference sequence). Full variable domain (rest looked up from reference TRBV7-9 and TRBJ1-4): DTGVSQNPRHKITKRGQNVTFRCDPISEHNRLYWYRQTLGQGPEFLTYFQNEAQLEKSRLLSDRFSAERPKGSFSTLEIQRTEQGDSAMYLCASSLKPRDNNEKLFFGSGTQLSVL.

V is TRBV2 and J is TRBJ1-4, with a weak D call TRBD1 (5 bases). Trimming cost V 5 bases and J 3 bases, with 13 bases left between them. CDR3 length equals 15 residues. Germline V gene lookup returns CDR1 SNHLY and CDR2 FYNNEI. The CDR3 protein is CASSNIGTANEKLFF. For the CDR3, the DNA is TGTGCCAGCAGTAATATTGGGACTGCTAATGAAAAACTGTTTTTT.

The chain is built from TRBV7-2 and TRBJ2-1; D possibly corresponds to TRBD1 (5 bases). The CDR3 consists of 13 residues. The V and J ends lost 1 base and 7 bases respectively, with 8 bases between them. Germline assignment: CDR1 SGHTA and CDR2 FQGNSA. The CDR3 region is CASSLGGSNEQFF. The CDR3 bases are TGTGCCAGCAGCTTAGGGGGCAGTAATGAGCAGTTCTTC.

The chain combines TRBV10-3 with TRBJ1-2, with 9 bases aligning to TRBD1. From germline, CDR1 is ENHRY and CDR2 SYGVKD. The trim removed 6 bases at V and 7 bases at J, leaving 9 bases unmatched. This CDR3 contains 14 residues. The chain's CDR3 is CAISRDRVGSGYTF. The CDR3 DNA is TGTGCCATCAGCCGGGACAGGGTCGGAAGTGGCTACACCTTC.

The chain is built from TRBV19 and TRBJ1-5; 12 bases line up with TRBD1. The CDR3 covers 18 residues. Germline V gene sequence: CDR1 LNHDA, CDR2 SQIVND (reference sequence). V was pared by 5 bases and J by 0 bases, with 8 bases of the junction left unmatched. CDR3 in amino acids: CASSGGTGGSYSNQPQHF. The CDR3 nucleotides read TGTGCCAGTAGTGGGGGGACAGGGGGCTCCTATAGCAATCAGCCCCAGCATTTT.

The J gene is TRBJ1-2, the V gene TRBV19; TRBD1 might be the D (6 bases). Germline V CDR1 and CDR2: LNHDA, SQIVND (reference sequence). V was trimmed by 7 bases and J by 0 bases, leaving 24 bases between them. CDR3 size: 18 residues. DNA of the CDR3: TGTGCCAGTAATGGGGGGGCAGTATCCACTTCTTCTAACTATGGCTACACCTTC. Translation gives CASNGGAVSTSSNYGYTF.